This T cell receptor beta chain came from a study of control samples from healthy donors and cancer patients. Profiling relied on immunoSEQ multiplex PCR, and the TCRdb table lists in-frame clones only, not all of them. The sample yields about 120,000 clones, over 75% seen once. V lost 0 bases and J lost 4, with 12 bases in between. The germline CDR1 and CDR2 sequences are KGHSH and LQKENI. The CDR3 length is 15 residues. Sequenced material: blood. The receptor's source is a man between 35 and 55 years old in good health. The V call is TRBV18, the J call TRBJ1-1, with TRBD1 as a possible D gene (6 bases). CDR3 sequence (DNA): TGTGCCAGCTCACCACCGACGGGGGCAGGCACTGAAGCTTTCTTT. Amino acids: CASSPPTGAGTEAFF.